This T cell receptor (beta chain) was obtained from a study of shared clonotypes between healthy human individuals. Sequencing was performed with immunoSEQ multiplex PCR; in TCRdb, only in-frame clones are kept and a portion is missing. Of under 2,500,000 clones listed, 90% to 97% are singletons. The ends were cut back, 2 bases at V and 6 bases at J, with 13 bases in the middle. The length of the CDR3 is 14 residues. The V gene's germline CDR1 is LGHNA and CDR2 YSLEER. This TCR derives from a man between 18 and 35 years old in good health. The chain links TRBV4-3 to TRBJ1-2; tentatively, D is TRBD1 (5 bases). The sequenced sample was naive CD4+ T cells sorted from blood. Subset in this sample: CD45RA+ positively selected. CDR3 DNA: TGCGCCAGCAGCCAACCTGGGCGGGGGGATGGCTACACCTTC. Amino acid sequence: CASSQPGRGDGYTF.